This TCR beta chain was captured by sequencing in a study of cytomegalovirus exposure and HLA in healthy donors. The V segment lost 3 bases and the J segment 4 bases; nucleotides outside the gene matches: 12. The CDR3 loop spans 17 amino acids. CDR1 is SNHLY, CDR2 FYNNEI, per germline. Whole-study results and caveats: There were reportedly fewer N-insertions in an Asian-associated ancestry cluster than the roughly 670-donor mean, in a later analysis.

The PCR ran on 60 Vbeta and 13 Jbeta primers. Clones were read by immunoSEQ multiplex PCR, and TCRdb kept only the in-frame ones, dropping some. The sample contains more than 95,000 clones, roughly a sixth of which appear only once. A word on this clone: Its specificity is not known.

The chain couples TRBV2 to TRBJ2-7; 10 bases are a match to TRBD1. The sequenced sample consisted of PBMCs. This TCR came from a female donor in good health and CMV-seropositive. The chain's CDR3 is CASSDIKATGGGYEQYF. The CDR3 nucleotides are TGTGCCAGCAGTGATATTAAGGCGACAGGGGGCGGGTACGAGCAGTACTTC.